Listed below are T cell receptor beta chains from one sample, sequenced in a study of radiation and T cells in renal cell carcinoma. TCRdb keeps only in-frame clones here, not all; method: immunoSEQ multiplex PCR. The sample has some 110,000 clones, 80% to 85% seen once. The sample here was blood, taken from a patient whose treatment included radiotherapy and nephrectomy. The receptors derive from a woman between 55 and 75 years old with renal cell carcinoma. The CDR3 runs from the conserved cysteine through the conserved F or W. A D gene is named only where the DNA matches it firmly. A clone size is listed for some rows: how often the clone was seen (once, few, many), or a class if it is expanded.

D	size	J	V	DNA	CDR3
-	-	TRBJ2-2	TRBV5-1	TGCGCCAGCAGCTCGGAACTAGCTGGGGGTAACACCGGGGAGCTGTTTTTT	CASSSELAGGNTGELFF
TRBD1	-	TRBJ2-3	TRBV29-1	TGCAGCGTTGGGACAGGGGGCCCAGATACGCAGTATTTT	CSVGTGGPDTQYF
TRBD2	few	TRBJ2-1	TRBV5-1	TGCGCCAGCAGCTTGAGATCAGCGGGGTACTACAATGAGCAGTTCTTC	CASSLRSAGYYNEQFF
TRBD2	-	TRBJ2-7	TRBV18	TGTGCCAGCTCACCACGGACTAGCGGTCCCTACGAGCAGTACTTC	CASSPRTSGPYEQYF
-	-	TRBJ2-2	TRBV4-2	TGTGCCAGCAGCCAAGACAGGTACACCGGGGAGCTGTTTTTT	CASSQDRYTGELFF
-	-	TRBJ1-6	TRBV18	TGTGCCAGCTCACCACCGATTGGTTCACCCCTCCACTTT	CASSPPIGSPLHF
TRBD2	-	TRBJ2-3	TRBV30	TGTGCCGGCGGGACTAGCGGCGCCACAGATACGCAGTATTTT	CAGGTSGATDTQYF
TRBD1	-	TRBJ1-2	TRBV7-6	TGTGCCAGCAGCTTAGACAGGGGGTATGGCTACACCTTC	CASSLDRGYGYTF
-	-	TRBJ2-4	TRBV28	TGTGCCAGCAGTTTAGGGCAGGTTGGGAACATTCAGTACTTC	CASSLGQVGNIQYF
-	once	TRBJ1-2	TRBV19	TGTGCCAGTAGTATTCAGACTAAAGGGAACTATGGCTACACCTTC	CASSIQTKGNYGYTF
-	-	TRBJ2-1	TRBV2	TGTGCCAGTAGGTGGGGGCAGGAGACCTACAATGAGCAGTTCTTC	CASRWGQETYNEQFF
-	-	TRBJ2-1	TRBV25-1	TGTGCCAGCTCCTTCGGGGGAGGAGGGAATGAGCAGTTCTTC	CASSFGGGGNEQFF
TRBD2	-	TRBJ2-7	TRBV5-1	TGCGCCAGCAGCCCGCGCGGGAGTACCTACGAGCAGTACTTC	CASSPRGSTYEQYF
-	-	TRBJ1-1	TRBV7-9	TGTGCCAGCAGGGTGTTTGGACGGAGGATGAACACTGAAGCTTTCTTT	CASRVFGRRMNTEAFF
-	once	TRBJ1-4	TRBV19	TGTGCCAGTAGTGTGTCGGAATACTTCAATGAAAAACTGTTTTTT	CASSVSEYFNEKLFF
TRBD1	-	TRBJ1-1	TRBV28	TGTGCCAGCACCCCCGGGACAGTGAACACTGAAGCTTTCTTT	CASTPGTVNTEAFF
TRBD2	few	TRBJ2-7	TRBV19	TGTGCCAGTAGTGGATCCGGGACTACCTCCTACGAGCAGTACTTC	CASSGSGTTSYEQYF
-	few	TRBJ2-7	TRBV5-1	TGCGCCAGCAGCTTGTGGGGAGACGAGCAGTACTTC	CASSLWGDEQYF
-	few	TRBJ1-5	TRBV5-6	TGTGCCAGCAGCTCATTTAACAAAAATCAGCCCCAGCATTTT	CASSSFNKNQPQHF
-	-	TRBJ1-6	TRBV10-2	TGCGCCAGCAGTGAGTCGAAGCATAGCTCCTATAATTCACCCCTCCACTTT	CASSESKHSSYNSPLHF
-	-	TRBJ2-3	TRBV7-6	TGTGCCAGCAGCTTAGGGGCCTTGGGAGGCCTCCGGGGCACAGATACGCAGTATTTT	CASSLGALGGLRGTDTQYF
-	-	TRBJ1-4	TRBV10-3	TGTGCCATCGGAGAGGGGCCTCTTGCAACTAATGAAAAACTGTTTTTT	CAIGEGPLATNEKLFF
TRBD1	few	TRBJ1-5	TRBV2	TGTGCCAGCAGTGAAGGCAGGACAGGGCCGAATCAGCCCCAGCATTTT	CASSEGRTGPNQPQHF
TRBD1	-	TRBJ1-3	TRBV11-2	TGTGCCAGCAGCTTAAGAGGCGGGACAGGGGCCCTCTCTGGAAACACCATATATTTT	CASSLRGGTGALSGNTIYF
TRBD2	-	TRBJ2-1	TRBV5-1	TGCGCCAGCAGCCCGGGAGGGGTAGTAGGTGAGCAGTTCTTC	CASSPGGVVGEQFF
-	-	TRBJ1-6	TRBV6-5	TGTGCCAGCAGTTCGGACTCCGGGCCGTATAATTCACCCCTCCACTTT	CASSSDSGPYNSPLHF
-	-	TRBJ2-3	TRBV14	TGTGCCAGCAGCCAAGGTCGGGGGATCACAGATACGCAGTATTTT	CASSQGRGITDTQYF
-	-	TRBJ1-1	TRBV5-1	TGCGCCAGCAGCAAGGACGGTGTGAACACTGAAGCTTTCTTT	CASSKDGVNTEAFF
-	-	TRBJ1-1	TRBV29-1	TGCAGCGTACACCGCCGCCAGAACACTGAAGCTTTCTTT	CSVHRRQNTEAFF
-	-	TRBJ1-2	TRBV6-6	TGTGCCAGCAGTCCCGGACCAAACTATGGCTACACCTTC	CASSPGPNYGYTF